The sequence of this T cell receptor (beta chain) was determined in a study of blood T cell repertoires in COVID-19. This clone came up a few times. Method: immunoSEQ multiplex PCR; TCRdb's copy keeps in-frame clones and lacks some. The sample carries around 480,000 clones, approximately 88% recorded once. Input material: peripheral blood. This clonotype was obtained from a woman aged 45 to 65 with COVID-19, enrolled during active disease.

The DNA for the CDR3 is TGTGCCAGCAGTGTCCCACTCGGTGATAACACTGAAGCTTTCTTT. This codes for CASSVPLGDNTEAFF. The chain is built from TRBV28 and TRBJ1-1, with unresolved D. The CDR3 has 15 amino acids. V dropped 5 bases and J dropped 2 bases, with 15 bases sitting between them. CDR1 MDHEN and CDR2 SYDVKM come from the germline V gene.